This TCR beta chain was identified in a study of blood T cells in healthy people across ages. The V gene lost 6 bases and the J gene lost 7 bases, with 9 bases spanning the gap. Germline-derived CDR1 and CDR2 are MGHDK and SYGVNS. CDR3 size: 11 residues. This clonotype has only a few counts. Sample-barcoded 5' priming and a J-beta primer mix drove a second PCR of roughly 7 to 11 cycles. At least 3 million CDR3-containing paired-end reads were obtained per sample. TCRdb redid the calling of the 5' RACE reads with MiXCR, one entry per CDR3 protein. Of some 760,000 distinct CDR3 sequences in the sample, 20% to 25% were seen once. This sample also appeared in a second study, on T cells of mothers and their children. That source notes: Donation came from a few healthy Caucasian mothers together with their six children.

This TCR was recovered from a boy aged 5-17 years in good health. Sequencing used blood. The chain combines TRBV25-1 with TRBJ1-2; no definite D call. Here the CDR3 reads CASRSSGGYTF. DNA for the CDR3: TGTGCCAGCAGGTCGTCCGGTGGCTACACCTTC.